The 24 T cell receptor beta chains reported below all come from one sample, sequenced in a study of CD8 T cells in ankylosing spondylitis (dated by TCRdb to 2016 to 2017). Overall study outcomes, separate from this receptor: Blood from ankylosing spondylitis patients appeared to be characterized by a TCR beta motif composed of about 8 highly homologous amino acid variants.

Their recognized antigens are unknown. Libraries came from 5' RACE. Sequencer: Illumina HiSeq 2500. TCRdb reprocessing: public reads trimmed at Q25 with fastp, clones called with MiXCR, in-frame beta chains kept. Every entry covers one CDR3 protein and lists the most common genes and DNA from its rows. The sample yields 670,000 or so distinct CDR3 sequences; around 19% were counted once. The ten most abundant clones make up under 20% of the sample. The sequenced sample was blood, either unsorted or a sorted T cell fraction (not recorded which). These receptors all stem from a male donor with ankylosing spondylitis.

This chain connects TRBV5-1 to TRBJ2-5; no reliable D call. The CDR3 is 14 residues long. Looked up from germline, CDR1 is SGHRS and CDR2 is YFSETQ. With 0 bases removed from V and 2 bases from J, the gap between germline ends came to 8 bases. The CDR3 coding sequence is TGCGCCAGCAGCTTGGATGGGGATCAAGAGACCCAGTACTTC. As protein: CASSLDGDQETQYF.

This clonotype was observed a few times. The chain uses TRBV5-5 and TRBJ2-1, with D perhaps being TRBD1 or TRBD2 (5 bases each). The V end lost 2 bases, the J end lost 0 bases, and 12 bases lay between the germline ends. CDR1 SGHKS and CDR2 YYEKEE come from the germline V gene (reference sequence). The CDR3 has 16 residues. Here the CDR3 reads CASSFGGDPSYNEQFF. The CDR3 DNA is TGTGCCAGCAGCTTTGGGGGAGACCCCTCCTACAATGAGCAGTTCTTC.

In its sample, this clonotype was seen a few times. The genes are TRBV18 and TRBJ2-1; D may be TRBD2 (6 bases). CDR3 length equals 16 residues. From germline, CDR1 is KGHSH and CDR2 LQKENI. V was trimmed by 2 bases and J by 5 bases, leaving 16 bases between them. The CDR3 region is CASSPFSGDFHNEQFF. CDR3 DNA sequence: TGTGCCAGCTCACCATTTTCGGGGGATTTCCACAATGAGCAGTTCTTC. Together with reference TRBV18 and TRBJ2-1, the CDR3 gives the full variable domain: NAGVMQNPRHLVRRRGQEARLRCSPMKGHSHVYWYRQLPEEGLKFMVYLQKENIIDESGMPKERFSAEFPKEGPSILRIQQVVRGDSAAYFCASSPFSGDFHNEQFFGPGTRLTVL.

This chain connects TRBV20-1 to TRBJ1-5; TRBD1 matches at 12 bases. The CDR3 loop spans 15 amino acids. The germline V gene has CDR1 DFQATT and CDR2 SNEGSKA (reference sequence). J lost 7 bases, V lost 2 bases, and 6 bases had no gene match. The CDR3 is CSARRGTGGGQPQHF. In nucleotides, the CDR3 is TGCAGTGCTAGACGGGGGACAGGGGGCGGACAGCCCCAGCATTTT.

There are a few counts of this clonotype. The genes are TRBV5-8 and TRBJ2-2; D not resolved. The CDR3 loop spans 13 amino acids. Trimming removed 3 bases at V and 7 bases at J, with 10 bases between. The germline gives CDR1 SGHTS, CDR2 YDEGEE. CDR3 amino acids: CASSYRLDGELFF. CDR3 in DNA: TGTGCCAGCAGCTATAGGTTAGACGGGGAGCTGTTTTTT.

The rearrangement joins TRBV27 to TRBJ2-1; 9 nucleotides align to TRBD2. CDR1 and CDR2 from the germline V gene are MNHEY and SMNVEV (reference sequence). V dropped 1 base and J dropped 5; count of bases not matched to a gene: 3. The CDR3 covers 15 residues. CDR3 nucleotides: TGTGCCAGCAGTTTATTCGGGACTAGCCACAATGAGCAGTTCTTC. It encodes CASSLFGTSHNEQFF.

The chain carries TRBV7-9 and TRBJ1-1; D uncertain. The CDR3 totals 14 residues. V was clipped by 1 base and J by 0 bases, with 6 bases between them. Germline V gene data show CDR1 as SEHNR and CDR2 as FQNEAQ (reference sequence). CDR3 in amino acids: CASSLGEVNTEAFF. In nucleotides, the CDR3 is TGTGCCAGCAGCTTAGGTGAAGTGAACACTGAAGCTTTCTTT.

Only one count was recorded for this clonotype. This chain links TRBV5-1 with TRBJ2-3, with D perhaps TRBD1 (6 bases). The CDR3 has 15 amino acids. Per the germline V gene, CDR1 is SGHRS and CDR2 is YFSETQ. The V end was cut by 4 bases, the J end by 0 bases, with 12 bases between. The CDR3 DNA is TGCGCCAGCAGCGTAGGACAGCCCAGCACAGATACGCAGTATTTT. This sequence encodes CASSVGQPSTDTQYF.

This clonotype was detected only a few times. The chain employs TRBV20-1 and TRBJ2-3, with D possibly being TRBD1 (7 bases). CDR1 is DFQATT and CDR2 is SNEGSKA in the germline V gene (reference sequence). V was shortened by 3 bases and J by 0 bases, with 13 bases between the two germline ends. The CDR3 covers 15 residues. The CDR3 loop is CSARFRGTSTDTQYF. CDR3 in DNA: TGCAGTGCTAGGTTCAGGGGGACTAGCACAGATACGCAGTATTTT.

This chain uses TRBV11-2 with TRBJ2-5; 9 bases line up with TRBD2. Germline V CDR1 and CDR2: SGHAT, FQNNGV. Trimming cost V 3 bases and J 5 bases; bases outside gene matches: 22. There are 20 residues in the CDR3. The CDR3, as DNA: TGTGCCAGCAGCTTGGTAGCCGTTGGAGCGGGAGGCTCCGCCAGGGAGACCCAGTACTTC. This gives the protein CASSLVAVGAGGSARETQYF.

V and J are TRBV29-1 and TRBJ1-2; D not certain. CDR3 length: 9 amino acids. From germline, CDR1 is SQVTM and CDR2 ANQGSEA. V dropped 3 bases and J dropped 8 bases, with 4 bases sitting between them. CDR3 protein: CSVDLGYTF. CDR3 in DNA: TGCAGCGTTGATTTAGGCTACACCTTC.

This clonotype was recorded a few times. J is TRBJ2-5 and V is TRBV7-2; D is undetermined. The V gene lost 5 bases and the J gene lost 0 bases, with 7 bases spanning the gap. Germline CDR1 is SGHTA and CDR2 is FQGNSA. The CDR3 totals 13 residues. Written as DNA, the CDR3 is TGTGCCAGCAGCCCTAATAACCAAGAGACCCAGTACTTC. Residues: CASSPNNQETQYF.

The chain employs TRBV29-1 and TRBJ2-5; 9 bases map to TRBD1. This CDR3 region has 12 residues. V lost 7 bases and J lost 1; bases outside the gene matches: 1. Germline values: CDR1 SQVTM, CDR2 ANQGSEA. The CDR3 sequence is CSAQGAQETQYF. DNA of the CDR3: TGCAGCGCACAGGGGGCCCAAGAGACCCAGTACTTC.

V gene TRBV7-8 combines with J gene TRBJ1-1, with 11 bases identical to TRBD1. The V segment lost 4 bases and the J segment 5 bases; nucleotides outside the gene matches: 6. The length of the CDR3 is 15 residues. Germline V gives CDR1 SGHVS, CDR2 FQNEAQ. The CDR3 reads CASSWTGGTGTEAFF. The CDR3 bases are TGTGCCAGCAGCTGGACAGGGGGCACAGGAACTGAAGCTTTCTTT.

This clonotype was counted a single time. The V call is TRBV4-1, the J call TRBJ1-2; the D gene is possibly TRBD1 (5 bases). This CDR3 has 16 amino acids. Between the trimmed V and J ends, which lost 2 bases and 5 bases, there was a span of 18 bases. CDR1 and CDR2 (germline): MGHRA, YSYEKL. The DNA of the CDR3 is TGCGCCAGCAGCCAATGGGGCCGCGCCTCCCCATATGGCTACACCTTC. Its translation: CASSQWGRASPYGYTF.

CDR3 protein: CASSGTSGSNKFF. CDR3 in DNA: TGTGCCAGCAGCGGGACTAGCGGGAGTAATAAGTTCTTC. The chain uses TRBV5-4 and TRBJ2-1; TRBD2 agrees at 14 bases. The CDR3 totals 13 residues. The germline CDR1 and CDR2 sequences are SGHNT and YYREEE (reference sequence). V lost 4 bases, J lost 14 bases, and 5 bases stayed unmatched.

The chain combines TRBV20-1 with TRBJ2-1, with 7 bases that match TRBD2. The V and J ends lost 3 bases and 4 bases, in that order; junction bases with no gene match: 6. CDR3 size: 14 residues. The V gene's germline CDR1 is DFQATT and CDR2 SNEGSKA (reference sequence). DNA for the CDR3: TGCAGTGCTAGGTGGCTAGCGGAGTACAATGAGCAGTTCTTC. The encoded protein is CSARWLAEYNEQFF.

The chain joins TRBV12-3 or TRBV12-4 to TRBJ2-5; D might be TRBD1 (5 bases). This CDR3 has 15 amino acids. Trimming left V 3 bases short and J 5 bases short, with 16 bases between. The CDR3 DNA is TGTGCCAGCAGTTTGGGGCCAGGGTTCGGTGAGACCCAGTACTTC. Protein: CASSLGPGFGETQYF.

The rearrangement joins TRBV27 to TRBJ2-7; TRBD2 matches at 9 bases. After removal of 5 bases from V and 6 bases from J, the junction contained 5 bases not matched to a gene. The CDR3 spans 13 residues. Germline loops: CDR1 MNHEY, CDR2 SMNVEV (reference sequence). The CDR3 DNA sequence: TGTGCCAGCAGTGGCGGGAGGGCCTCCGAGCAGTACTTC. Residues: CASSGGRASEQYF.

The rearrangement joins TRBV7-9 to TRBJ2-1, with 8 bases fitting TRBD2. The ends lost 4 bases at V and 8 bases at J; junction bases unmatched: 7. CDR1 and CDR2 from the germline V gene are SEHNR and FQNEAQ (reference sequence). CDR3 size: 14 residues. The CDR3, as DNA: TGTGCCAGCAGCTCCGGGACTAGTCGCGATGAGCAGTTCTTC. Translating it yields CASSSGTSRDEQFF. The full variable domain, completed using reference TRBV7-9 and TRBJ2-1, is DTGVSQNPRHKITKRGQNVTFRCDPISEHNRLYWYRQTLGQGPEFLTYFQNEAQLEKSRLLSDRFSAERPKGSFSTLEIQRTEQGDSAMYLCASSSGTSRDEQFFGPGTRLTVL.

The V gene is TRBV12-3 or TRBV12-4, the J gene TRBJ1-1, with a tentative D call TRBD1 (5 bases). V was cut by 2 bases and J by 7 bases, with 14 bases left in between. This CDR3 region has 14 residues. The CDR3 region has the DNA TGTGCCAGCAGTTTAAGGGGACGGCCATTTGAAGCTTTCTTT. Its translation: CASSLRGRPFEAFF.

The chain links TRBV14 to TRBJ2-1; TRBD1 is a possible D gene (6 bases). CDR1 and CDR2 (germline): SGHDN, FVKESK. This CDR3 is built from 20 residues. V lost 0 bases and J 10 bases, leaving 31 bases between the germline ends. The CDR3 loop is CASSQDYPYRDAVPNFEQFF. The CDR3 nucleotides read TGTGCCAGCAGCCAAGATTACCCATACAGGGATGCCGTGCCGAATTTCGAGCAGTTCTTC.

This clonotype was seen only a few times. The V and J genes are TRBV12-3 or TRBV12-4 and TRBJ2-1; D not resolved. The CDR3 length is 13 residues. The V end was cut by 5 bases, the J end by 5 bases, with 10 bases between. CDR3 coding DNA: TGTGCCAGCAGTGGAAGGTTCCACAATGAGCAGTTCTTC. This sequence encodes CASSGRFHNEQFF.

This clonotype has only a few counts. V gene TRBV29-1 combines with J gene TRBJ2-1, with D tentatively TRBD1 (5 bases). This CDR3 has 14 amino acids. In germline, CDR1 is SQVTM, CDR2 ANQGSEA. The ends were cut back, 5 bases at V and 0 bases at J, with 11 bases in the middle. CDR3 sequence: CSVPTATSYNEQFF. The CDR3 region has the DNA TGCAGCGTTCCGACAGCCACCTCCTACAATGAGCAGTTCTTC.